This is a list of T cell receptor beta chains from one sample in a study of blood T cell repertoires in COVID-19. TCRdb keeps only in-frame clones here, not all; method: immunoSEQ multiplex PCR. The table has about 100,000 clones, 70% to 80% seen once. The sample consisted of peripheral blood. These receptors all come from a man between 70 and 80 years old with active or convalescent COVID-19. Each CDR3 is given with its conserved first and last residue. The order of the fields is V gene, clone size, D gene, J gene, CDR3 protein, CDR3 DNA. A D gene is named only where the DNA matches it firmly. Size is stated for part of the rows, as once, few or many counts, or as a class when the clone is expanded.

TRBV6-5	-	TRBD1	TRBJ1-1	CASSFAGTGDTEAFF	TGTGCCAGCAGTTTCGCCGGGACAGGGGACACTGAAGCTTTCTTT
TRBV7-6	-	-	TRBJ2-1	CASSLLSLGNEQFF	TGTGCCAGCAGCTTACTCTCGCTAGGCAATGAGCAGTTCTTC
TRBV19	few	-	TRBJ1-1	CASSPGGQTEAFF	TGTGCCAGTAGTCCTGGTGGGCAGACTGAAGCTTTCTTT
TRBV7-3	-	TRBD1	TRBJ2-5	CASSSSGQQETQYF	TGTGCCAGCAGCAGTTCGGGACAGCAAGAGACCCAGTACTTC
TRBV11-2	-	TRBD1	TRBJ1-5	CASSYGQGNQPQHF	TGTGCCAGCAGCTACGGACAGGGCAATCAGCCCCAGCATTTT
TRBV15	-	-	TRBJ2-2	CATSKISGGELFF	TGTGCCACCAGCAAGATTAGCGGCGGGGAGCTGTTTTTT
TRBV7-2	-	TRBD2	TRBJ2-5	CASSLGTSGEETQYF	TGTGCCAGCAGCCTGGGGACTAGCGGAGAAGAGACCCAGTACTTC
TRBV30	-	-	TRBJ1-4	CASGSAVRGEKLFF	TGTGCCTCCGGATCGGCGGTAAGAGGCGAAAAACTGTTTTTT
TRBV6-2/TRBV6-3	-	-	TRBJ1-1	CASSWGVGTEAFF	TGTGCCAGCAGTTGGGGGGTAGGCACTGAAGCTTTCTTT
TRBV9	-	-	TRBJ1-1	CASSVVSGNTEAFF	TGTGCCAGCAGCGTAGTGAGTGGGAACACTGAAGCTTTCTTT
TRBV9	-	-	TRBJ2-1	CASSVAGVHRDEQFF	TGTGCCAGCAGCGTAGCGGGGGTGCACCGGGATGAGCAGTTCTTC
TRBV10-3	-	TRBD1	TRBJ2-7	CAIRGQTYEQYF	TGTGCCATCCGGGGACAGACCTACGAGCAGTACTTC
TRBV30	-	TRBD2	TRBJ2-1	CAWSVLANYNEQFF	TGTGCCTGGAGTGTACTAGCGAACTACAATGAGCAGTTCTTC
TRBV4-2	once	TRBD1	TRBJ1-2	CASSPTQGPNYGYTF	TGTGCCAGCAGCCCGACACAGGGGCCGAACTATGGCTACACCTTC
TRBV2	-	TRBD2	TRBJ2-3	CASSDGTSGFTDTQYF	TGTGCCAGCAGTGACGGGACTAGCGGCTTCACAGATACGCAGTATTTT
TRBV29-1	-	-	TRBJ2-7	CSVTQGEVQYF	TGCAGCGTTACGCAGGGTGAGGTGCAGTACTTC
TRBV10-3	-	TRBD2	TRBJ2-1	CAIGGSGGGPGNEQFF	TGTGCCATCGGAGGCTCTGGCGGGGGGCCGGGGAATGAGCAGTTCTTC
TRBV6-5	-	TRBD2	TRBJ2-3	CASSAGTRDGTQYF	TGTGCCAGCAGCGCCGGGACTAGAGACGGTACGCAGTATTTT
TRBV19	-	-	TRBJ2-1	CASSLGLPVNEQFF	TGTGCCAGTAGTCTGGGACTCCCAGTTAATGAGCAGTTCTTC
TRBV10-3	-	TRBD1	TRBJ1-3	CAISATSGGISGNTIYF	TGTGCCATCAGTGCGACCTCAGGGGGGATCTCTGGAAACACCATATATTTT
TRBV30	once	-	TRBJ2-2	CAWSLLGGSNTGELFF	TGTGCCTGGAGTCTCCTCGGAGGTTCGAACACCGGGGAGCTGTTTTTT
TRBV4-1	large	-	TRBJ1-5	CASSQERYSNQPQHF	TGCGCCAGCAGCCAAGAGAGATATAGCAATCAGCCCCAGCATTTT
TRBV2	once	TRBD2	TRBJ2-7	CASSPGLAGAHEQYF	TGTGCCAGCAGTCCGGGACTAGCGGGAGCCCACGAGCAGTACTTC
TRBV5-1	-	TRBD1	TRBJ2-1	CASSLQGTGSYNEQFF	TGCGCCAGCAGCTTGCAAGGGACAGGATCCTACAATGAGCAGTTCTTC
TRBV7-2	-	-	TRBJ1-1	CASSLDAGNTEAFF	TGTGCCAGCAGCTTAGACGCGGGGAACACTGAAGCTTTCTTT
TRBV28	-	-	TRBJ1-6	CASSFRSPNNSPLHF	TGTGCCAGCAGTTTTCGGAGCCCTAATAATTCACCCCTCCACTTT
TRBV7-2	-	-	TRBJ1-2	CASSLGRAGGGYTF	TGTGCCAGCAGCCTAGGACGCGCAGGAGGTGGCTACACCTTC
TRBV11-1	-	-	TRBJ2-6	CASTRPSGANVLTF	TGTGCCAGCACTCGTCCCTCTGGGGCCAACGTCCTGACTTTC
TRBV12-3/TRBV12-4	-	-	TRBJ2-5	CASSPSSETQYF	TGTGCCAGCAGTCCCTCTAGCGAGACCCAGTACTTC
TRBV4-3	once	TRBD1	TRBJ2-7	CASSQKDRGGYEQYF	TGCGCCAGCAGCCAAAAAGACAGGGGGGGATACGAGCAGTACTTC
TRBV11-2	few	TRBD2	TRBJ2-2	CASSFPGRVSTGELFF	TGTGCCAGCAGCTTCCCAGGGAGGGTTAGCACCGGGGAGCTGTTTTTT
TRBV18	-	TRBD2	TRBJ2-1	CASSPSGGDYNEQFF	TGTGCCAGCTCACCTAGCGGGGGGGATTACAATGAGCAGTTCTTC
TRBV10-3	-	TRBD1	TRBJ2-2	CAISENTGVAGELFF	TGTGCCATCAGTGAAAATACAGGGGTGGCCGGGGAGCTGTTTTTT
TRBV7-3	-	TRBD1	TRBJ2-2	CASSLSPGGTGELFF	TGTGCCAGCAGCTTAAGTCCAGGGGGCACCGGGGAGCTGTTTTTT
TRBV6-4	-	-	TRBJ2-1	CASSDEGVANEQFF	TGTGCCAGCAGTGACGAGGGGGTTGCCAATGAGCAGTTCTTC
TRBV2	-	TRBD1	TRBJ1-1	CATDRDRGNLKAFF	TGTGCCACCGACAGGGACAGGGGAAATCTGAAAGCTTTCTTT
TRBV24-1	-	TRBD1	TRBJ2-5	CATSDLVSGGRETQYF	TGTGCCACCAGTGATTTAGTGTCAGGGGGAAGGGAGACCCAGTACTTC
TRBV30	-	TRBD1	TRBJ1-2	CAWSAGTGFGYTF	TGTGCCTGGAGCGCCGGGACAGGGTTTGGCTACACCTTC
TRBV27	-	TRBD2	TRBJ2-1	CASSFRGTSGSYNEQFF	TGTGCCAGCAGTTTTCGGGGGACTAGCGGTTCCTACAATGAGCAGTTCTTC
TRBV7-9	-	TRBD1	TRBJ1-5	CASSSQGNQPQHF	TGTGCCAGCAGCTCACAGGGGAATCAGCCCCAGCATTTT